This entry lists 8 T cell receptor beta chains sequenced from one sample in a study of blood T cell repertoires in COVID-19. The protocol was immunoSEQ multiplex PCR, while the TCRdb copy is restricted to in-frame clones and leaves out a portion. This sample has 300,000 or so clones, with 65% to 85% found just once. Input material: peripheral blood. These receptors were collected from a woman between 50 and 59 years old with acute or convalescent COVID-19.

A remark on this clone: Other DNA variants within this sample encode the same CDR3. The chain is built from TRBV7-8 and TRBJ2-7; 9 positions match TRBD2. Germline CDR1 SGHVS, CDR2 FQNEAQ. The V segment lost 5 bases and the J segment 6 bases; nucleotides outside the gene matches: 5. The CDR3 is 13 amino acids. In nucleotides, the CDR3 is TGTGCCAGCAGCCTCGCGCGGGGGGGCGAGCAGTACGTC. Protein sequence: CASSLARGGEQYV.

This chain links TRBV4-2 with TRBJ2-5; possibly TRBD1 for D (6 bases). The CDR3 has 14 amino acids. Germline CDR1 and CDR2: LGHNA and YNFKEQ. V was trimmed by 0 bases and J by 7 bases, leaving 12 bases between them. CDR3 in DNA: TGTGCCAGCAGCCAAGAGCTCAGGGGCACGACCCAGTACTTC. Translation gives CASSQELRGTTQYF.

V usage is TRBV18 and J usage is TRBJ1-1, with D possibly matching TRBD1 (5 bases). From germline, CDR1 is KGHSH and CDR2 LQKENI. The CDR3 is made up of 16 amino acids. Trimming took 5 bases from V and 1 from J, leaving 17 bases between them. Here the CDR3 DNA reads TGTGCCAGCTCAGGACCCATAGGGGATGCGAACACTGAAGCTTTCTTT. It translates to CASSGPIGDANTEAFF.

The rearrangement joins TRBV4-2 to TRBJ2-3; TRBD1 agrees at 7 bases. V lost 0 bases, J lost 6 bases, and 9 bases stayed unmatched. Germline loops: CDR1 LGHNA, CDR2 YNFKEQ. The CDR3 extends over 16 amino acids. The chain's CDR3 is CASSQEVAEGADTQYF. Here the CDR3 DNA reads TGTGCCAGCAGCCAAGAGGTGGCAGAGGGGGCTGATACGCAGTATTTT.

This chain links TRBV30 with TRBJ1-5; 8 nucleotides agree with TRBD1. This CDR3 is 13 amino acids long. The germline V gene has CDR1 GTSNPN and CDR2 SVGIG (reference sequence). V lost 1 base to trimming and J lost 6 bases; unmatched junction nucleotides: 2. CDR3: CAWSGQGTQPQHF. The CDR3 DNA is TGTGCCTGGAGTGGACAGGGGACTCAGCCCCAGCATTTT.

V is TRBV19 and J is TRBJ2-2; 7 bases agree with TRBD2. The CDR3 runs to 14 residues. The V segment lost 11 bases and the J segment 0 bases; nucleotides outside the gene matches: 6. Germline CDR1 and CDR2: LNHDA and SQIVND (reference sequence). The CDR3 loop is CAARDYTNTGELFF. The DNA for the CDR3 is TGTGCCGCCAGGGACTACACGAACACCGGGGAGCTGTTTTTT.

The chain recombines TRBV27 with TRBJ1-2; 10 bases are shared with TRBD1. The CDR3 length is 14 residues. J lost 8 bases, V lost 5 bases, and 8 bases had no gene match. CDR1 and CDR2 from the germline V gene are MNHEY and SMNVEV (reference sequence). The CDR3 region has the DNA TGTGCCAGCAGTGCCCGACAGGGGGCGGGGGGCTACACCTTC. This gives the protein CASSARQGAGGYTF.

The J gene is TRBJ1-6, the V gene TRBV18, with TRBD1 matching over 9 bases. The CDR3 has 15 amino acids. V dropped 3 bases and J dropped 5; count of bases not matched to a gene: 2. CDR1 is KGHSH and CDR2 is LQKENI in the germline V gene. The CDR3 loop reads CASSPDRGDNSPLHF. The DNA of the CDR3 is TGTGCCAGCTCACCCGACAGGGGGGATAATTCACCCCTCCACTTT. Full variable domain (remainder filled in from reference TRBV18 and TRBJ1-6): NAGVMQNPRHLVRRRGQEARLRCSPMKGHSHVYWYRQLPEEGLKFMVYLQKENIIDESGMPKERFSAEFPKEGPSILRIQQVVRGDSAAYFCASSPDRGDNSPLHFGNGTRLTVT.